This entry features one T cell receptor beta chain sequence. No cognate antigen has been identified for it. Base qualities are not provided; no much larger clone lies one nucleotide away. V sheds 3 bases and J sheds 5 bases, leaving 11 bases between their ends. CDR1 and CDR2 are read off the germline V gene as SQVTM and ANQGSEA. There are 12 amino acids in the CDR3, from cysteine to phenylalanine inclusive. The kept DNA is CDR3 alone, 36 bases in frame from the first base. RNA was extracted using the RNeasy kit, and roughly 0.5 to 1 ug of the RNA was reverse transcribed with random hexamers. The immunoSEQ multiplex PCR assay, covering 54 Vbeta and 13 Jbeta segments, was used to amplify TCR beta CDR3 regions. PCR amplification bias was corrected by using a synthetic template baseline for primer optimization and computational correction. Per the original workflow: Reads were annotated to V, D and J genes per IMGT and analyzed with immunoSEQ Analyzer, keeping only productive sequences. Clonality was computed as one minus Shannon entropy normalized by log2 of the number of productive unique sequences. Public and private clones were assessed among the 100 most prevalent clones of each patient and control. Clones were defined as Susac-specific when absent from the healthy and MS cohorts, from roughly 1,100 published viral clones and from other ImmuneACCESS disease sequences. The public reads were quality trimmed at Q25 with fastp and then assembled into clones with MiXCR by TCRdb, keeping productive beta chains. Merged by CDR3 protein, the rows form single entries marked with the most common genes and DNA. It is TCRdb's table, rather than the study itself, that gives the V and J calls and clone size. The sample table records 70,000 or so distinct CDR3 sequences; about 95% of these occur just once. The top ten clonotypes cover 0.3% to 0.4% of the sample.

The data originate from a study of CD8 T cells in Susac syndrome (dated by TCRdb to between 2018 and 2020). Background for the entire study: Repertoire sequencing was used to test whether CD8+ T cell activation and differentiation in Susac syndrome was antigen driven. The study compared CD8+ T cell repertoire clonality among about a dozen healthy donors, about 14 Susac syndrome patients and some 16 multiple sclerosis patients.

Study-wide conclusions, independent of this receptor: The number of individuals in the TCR sequencing and HLA analysis was acknowledged as relatively small.

Peripheral blood CD8+ and CD4+ T cells from healthy donors, Susac syndrome patients and multiple sclerosis patients were profiled using high-throughput TCR beta sequencing. The multiple sclerosis controls were treatment-naive patients whose relapsing-remitting disease, either stable or active, fulfilled the revised McDonald criteria. CD8+ TEMRA cells were enriched by FACS, while bulk CD8+ and CD4+ T cells were purified by magnetic negative isolation. Blood was drawn into EDTA tubes, processed within 24 hours, and PBMCs were isolated by density gradient centrifugation. PBMCs intended for TCR sequencing were cryopreserved in liquid nitrogen and were subsequently thawed in a 37 degrees C water bath. The sorted or isolated CD4+, CD8+ and CD8+ TEMRA cells had a purity of 90% or higher.

The chain joins TRBV29-1 to TRBJ2-7; perhaps TRBD2 is the D gene, with 6 bases matching. The material sequenced was CD8+ T cells from PBMCs. This TCR derives from a human donor with multiple sclerosis. The CDR3 has the sequence CSVESGGDEQYF. The nucleotides are TGCAGCGTTGAGTCTGGAGGGGACGAGCAGTACTTC.